This T cell receptor (beta chain) was sequenced during a study of OX40 agonist ivuxolimab in advanced cancers. At the level of the study: The patients' treatment was ivuxolimab, an agonistic anti-OX40 (CD134) antibody.

This CDR3 contains 15 residues. Losses at the gene ends were 2 bases for V and 5 bases for J; bases not matched to a gene: 3. Germline CDR1 SGHAT, CDR2 FQDESV (reference sequence). Assay used: immunoSEQ multiplex PCR; TCRdb lists only in-frame clones, some missing. The sample carries tens of thousands of clones, 85% recorded once. The TCR originated in an adult with an advanced solid tumor such as melanoma, head and neck, liver or kidney cancer. Sample: CD4+ or CD8+ T cells sorted from blood, taken in a trial of the OX40 agonist ivuxolimab. The V gene is TRBV11-1, the J gene TRBJ2-7; 13 nucleotides line up with TRBD2. The CDR3 DNA sequence: TGTGCCAGCAGCTTATCGACTAGCGGGGGGAACGAGCAGTACTTC. This encodes CASSLSTSGGNEQYF. Full variable domain (outside the CDR3, taken from reference TRBV11-1 and TRBJ2-7): EAEVAQSPRYKITEKSQAVAFWCDPISGHATLYWYRQILGQGPELLVQFQDESVVDDSQLPKDRFSAERLKGVDSTLKIQPAELGDSAMYLCASSLSTSGGNEQYFGPGTRLTVT.